Following are 15 T cell receptor beta chains from one sample sequenced in a study of blood T cell repertoires in COVID-19. The table came from immunoSEQ multiplex PCR; TCRdb's copy has only in-frame clones and leaves some out. This table holds tens of thousands of clones, about nine tenths found once. Sequencing input: peripheral blood. The receptor source for this set is a man aged 70 or older in a cohort sampled during active COVID-19.

This chain's CDR3 is CASSTGAAYGYTF. CDR3 DNA: TGTGCCAGCTCCACAGGGGCAGCCTATGGCTACACCTTC. This sequence joins TRBV28 and TRBJ1-2, with 7 bases identical to TRBD1. V was clipped by 8 bases and J by 4 bases; unmatched bases: 7. This CDR3 contains 13 residues. Germline values: CDR1 MDHEN, CDR2 SYDVKM.

This chain joins TRBV29-1 and TRBJ1-1, with 8 nucleotides matching TRBD1. The germline CDR1 and CDR2 sequences are SQVTM and ANQGSEA. V lost 2 bases, J lost 5 bases, and 7 bases stayed unmatched. The CDR3 consists of 14 residues. The CDR3 bases are TGCAGCGTTGAAAGGGCAGGGGGCTCGACTGAAGCTTTCTTT. Protein sequence: CSVERAGGSTEAFF.

The gene calls are TRBV28 and TRBJ2-5, with 8 bases that match TRBD2. J was trimmed by 5 bases and V by 6 bases; bases with no gene match: 17. There are 17 residues in the CDR3. CDR1 is MDHEN and CDR2 is SYDVKM in the germline V gene. Written as DNA, the CDR3 is TGTGCCAGCAGACAGGGACTAGACTTTAGCGGGCGGGAGACCCAGTACTTC. Encoded protein: CASRQGLDFSGRETQYF.

The rearrangement links TRBV27 to TRBJ1-1; D uncertain. There are 13 residues in the CDR3. Germline loops: CDR1 MNHEY, CDR2 SMNVEV (reference sequence). V shed 5 bases and J shed 5 bases, with 12 bases lying between them. CDR3 sequence: CASSPQVGTEAFF. CDR3 bases: TGTGCCAGCAGTCCTCAGGTGGGTACTGAAGCTTTCTTT.

The rearrangement links TRBV10-2 to TRBJ2-2; D perhaps matches TRBD1 (5 bases). The CDR3 sequence is 17 residues long. Germline CDR1 reads WSHSY; CDR2 reads SAAADI. V was trimmed by 2 bases and J by 4 bases, leaving 17 bases between them. CDR3 nucleotides: TGCGCCAGCAGTGAGCATTCAGGGCCTCCCGGCACCGGGGAGCTGTTTTTT. It encodes CASSEHSGPPGTGELFF.

This clone was recorded only once. CDR3 protein: CASSKGTPLEQFF. CDR3 nucleotides: TGTGCCAGCAGCAAAGGGACTCCCCTCGAGCAGTTCTTC. The rearrangement joins TRBV28 to TRBJ2-1, with D possibly TRBD2 on 6 matching bases. Trimming removed 6 bases at V and 10 bases at J, with 16 bases between. The germline V gene encodes CDR1 MDHEN and CDR2 SYDVKM. This CDR3 contains 13 residues.

This chain links TRBV19 with TRBJ2-3, with D tentatively TRBD2 (6 bases). CDR3 size: 13 residues. Germline CDR1 and CDR2: LNHDA and SQIVND (reference sequence). The V and J ends lost 4 bases and 2 bases respectively, with 7 bases between them. The CDR3 protein is CASSKDYTDTQYF. The CDR3 DNA reads as TGTGCCAGTAGTAAGGACTACACAGATACGCAGTATTTT. Drawing the rest from reference TRBV19 and TRBJ2-3, the complete variable domain is DGGITQSPKYLFRKEGQNVTLSCEQNLNHDAMYWYRQDPGQGLRLIYYSQIVNDFQKGDIAEGYSVSREKKESFPLTVTSAQKNPTAFYLCASSKDYTDTQYFGPGTRLTVL.

Only a few counts were recorded for this clone. The V call is TRBV6-5, the J call TRBJ2-7; 8 bases are shared with TRBD1. Germline V gene lookup returns CDR1 MNHEY and CDR2 SVGAGI. V lost 8 bases to trimming and J lost 0 bases; unmatched junction nucleotides: 6. CDR3 size: 14 residues. The CDR3 region is CASLRQGPSYEQYF. CDR3 in DNA: TGTGCCAGCTTAAGACAGGGGCCCTCCTACGAGCAGTACTTC.

The chain uses TRBV29-1 and TRBJ1-1; a weak D match, TRBD1 (6 bases). The CDR3 spans 13 residues. V was clipped by 4 bases and J by 5 bases, with 14 bases between them. The germline V gene encodes CDR1 SQVTM and CDR2 ANQGSEA. The CDR3 is CSVVWGLFTEAFF. For the CDR3, the DNA is TGCAGCGTTGTGTGGGGGCTGTTTACTGAAGCTTTCTTT.

This clone was counted once. This rearrangement joins TRBV3-1 (or the pseudogene TRBV3-2) to TRBJ2-7; 14 nucleotides align to TRBD2. This CDR3 has 16 amino acids. Trimming cost V 4 bases and J 4 bases; bases outside gene matches: 6. The germline V gene has CDR1 LGHDT and CDR2 YNNKEL (reference sequence). The DNA for the CDR3 is TGTGCCAGCAGCCGGACTAGCGGGAGGCCCAATTACGAGCAGTACTTC. Translating it yields CASSRTSGRPNYEQYF.

The V call is TRBV11-3, the J call TRBJ2-2; TRBD1 might be the D (6 bases). The CDR3 runs to 13 residues. V was cut by 6 bases and J by 5 bases, with 10 bases left in between. Germline assignment: CDR1 SGHNT and CDR2 YENEEA. CDR3 DNA sequence: TGTGCCAGCAGTCTCAGGGGTACCGGGGAGCTGTTTTTT. This encodes CASSLRGTGELFF. Using reference TRBV11-3 and TRBJ2-2 for the parts outside the CDR3, the full variable domain is EAGVVQSPRYKIIEKKQPVAFWCNPISGHNTLYWYLQNLGQGPELLIRYENEEAVDDSQLPKDRFSAERLKGVDSTLKIQPAELGDSAVYLCASSLRGTGELFFGEGSRLTVL.

This chain uses TRBV6-2 or TRBV6-3 with TRBJ1-2; 7 nucleotides line up with TRBD1. Germline V gene lookup returns CDR1 MNHEY and CDR2 SVGEGT. The CDR3 extends over 17 amino acids. V shed 5 bases and J 8 bases; nucleotides not matched to a gene: 20. CDR3 loop: CASSQPGQIYLERGYTF. The CDR3 coding sequence is TGTGCCAGCAGTCAGCCGGGACAGATCTACCTAGAACGGGGCTACACCTTC.

In its sample, this clone was seen a few times. The chain is built from TRBV7-8 and TRBJ2-2; the D is unclear. CDR3 length: 13 amino acids. The germline CDR1 and CDR2 sequences are SGHVS and FQNEAQ. With 4 bases removed from V and 3 bases from J, the gap between germline ends came to 6 bases. The CDR3 reads CASSSSDTGELFF. The CDR3 nucleotides are TGTGCCAGCAGCTCCTCAGACACCGGGGAGCTGTTTTTT. The full variable domain, in which reference TRBV7-8 and TRBJ2-2 provide the parts outside the CDR3, is GAGVSQSPRYKVAKRGQDVALRCDPISGHVSLFWYQQALGQGPEFLTYFQNEAQLDKSGLPSDRFFAERPEGSVSTLKIQRTQQEDSAVYLCASSSSDTGELFFGEGSRLTVL.

The chain couples TRBV7-3 to TRBJ2-1, with TRBD2 matching 11 bases. CDR1 and CDR2 from the germline V gene are SGHTA and FQGTGA. There are 16 residues in the CDR3. V gave up 0 bases and J gave up 4 bases; unmatched junction bases: 2. This CDR3 reads CASSLTGLAGYNEQFF. The CDR3 DNA follows: TGTGCCAGCAGCTTAACAGGACTAGCGGGTTACAATGAGCAGTTCTTC.

V gene TRBV20-1 combines with J gene TRBJ2-5, with TRBD1 as a possible D gene (5 bases). V was cut by 3 bases and J by 6 bases, with 20 bases left in between. Germline CDR1 reads DFQATT; CDR2 reads SNEGSKA (reference sequence). The CDR3 has 15 amino acids. In nucleotides, the CDR3 is TGCAGTGCTAGTAATTTGTGGGCCAGGGCCCAGACCCAGTACTTC. Its protein product is CSASNLWARAQTQYF.